The following is a TCR beta chain sequence with its context. Antigen unknown. The DNA input per sorted-subset replicate PCR was roughly 0.2 ug, corresponding to some 30,000 T cell genomes. As handled by the study authors: ImmunoSEQ yielded junction-only sequences lacking quality scores, so filtering differed. Only in-frame clones appear in the TCRdb table, and some are missing; sequencing was by immunoSEQ multiplex PCR. That table is the source of V, J and clone size, and D and trimming were worked out from the DNA. There are roughly 2.2 million clones in the sample; approximately 90% occur only once, and around 0.38% lies in the top ten. The data originate from a study of shared clonotypes between healthy human individuals. Points from the study as a whole: Only a few donors were included, so the genetic and exposure-history diversity represented was limited.

J gave up 8 bases and V 2 bases, and 15 bases lay outside the gene matches. There are 17 residues in the CDR3. Germline V gene sequence: CDR1 ENHRY, CDR2 SYGVKD. The authors divided CD4+ cells into CD45RA+ naive and CD45RA-negative memory subsets. The sequence was obtained from a man younger than 35 in good health. Some clones in this sample may be carry-over from other donors' samples. The chain carries TRBV10-3 and TRBJ2-3, with 8 bases aligning to TRBD2. The sequenced material came from naive CD4+ T cells from PBMCs. Subset defined: CD45RA+ positively selected. The CDR3 reads CAISEALGERELGTQYF. The CDR3 nucleotides are TGTGCCATCAGTGAGGCCCTCGGAGAGCGGGAGTTAGGTACGCAGTATTTT.